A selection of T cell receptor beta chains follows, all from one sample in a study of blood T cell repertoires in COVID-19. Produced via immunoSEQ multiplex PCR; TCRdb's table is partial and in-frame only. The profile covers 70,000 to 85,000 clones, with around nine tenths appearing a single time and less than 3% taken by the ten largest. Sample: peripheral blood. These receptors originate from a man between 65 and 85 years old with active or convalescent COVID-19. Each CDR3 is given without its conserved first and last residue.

CDR3aa: ASSSGGGATDTQY; j_gene: TRBJ2-3; v_gene: TRBV6-6
CDR3aa: AWSNPGQGNSPLH; j_gene: TRBJ1-6; v_gene: TRBV30
CDR3aa: ASSIVQGSTEAF; j_gene: TRBJ1-1; v_gene: TRBV19
CDR3aa: ASSLWTGDYEQY; j_gene: TRBJ2-7; v_gene: TRBV5-1
CDR3aa: AISPREDSPLH; j_gene: TRBJ1-6; v_gene: TRBV6-5
CDR3aa: ASSFVGDDYEKLF; j_gene: TRBJ1-4; v_gene: TRBV11-3
CDR3aa: ASSPPTGTYGYT; j_gene: TRBJ1-2; v_gene: TRBV18
CDR3aa: ASSRDRPDTQY; j_gene: TRBJ2-3; v_gene: TRBV7-2
CDR3aa: ASSISRQPQH; j_gene: TRBJ1-5; v_gene: TRBV19
CDR3aa: ASSSTSGRTYNEQF; j_gene: TRBJ2-1; v_gene: TRBV13
CDR3aa: ASSQQGRTDTQY; j_gene: TRBJ2-3; v_gene: TRBV2
CDR3aa: ASSLEKAGGSSYEQY; j_gene: TRBJ2-7; v_gene: TRBV5-1
CDR3aa: ASSLRDSQETQY; j_gene: TRBJ2-5; v_gene: TRBV5-1
CDR3aa: ASSLEGVGNTIY; j_gene: TRBJ1-3; v_gene: TRBV5-1
CDR3aa: ASSRIGQGANTGELF; j_gene: TRBJ2-2; v_gene: TRBV18
CDR3aa: ASRVRGTGNTEAF; j_gene: TRBJ1-1; v_gene: TRBV27
CDR3aa: ASSGTETSTDTQY; j_gene: TRBJ2-3; v_gene: TRBV9
CDR3aa: ASSLIKGGYQPQH; j_gene: TRBJ1-5; v_gene: TRBV27
CDR3aa: ASSRTSGRRTDTQY; j_gene: TRBJ2-3; v_gene: TRBV3-1/TRBV3-2
CDR3aa: ASSEWGATNEKLF; j_gene: TRBJ1-4; v_gene: TRBV2
CDR3aa: ATSDPSDETRGHNEQF; j_gene: TRBJ2-1; v_gene: TRBV24-1
CDR3aa: ASSRGQGPYNEQF; j_gene: TRBJ2-1; v_gene: TRBV19
CDR3aa: ASSSPRAELDYGYT; j_gene: TRBJ1-2; v_gene: TRBV7-9
CDR3aa: ATSRAGVNQPQH; j_gene: TRBJ1-5; v_gene: TRBV15
CDR3aa: ASRVTGPGEKLF; j_gene: TRBJ1-4; v_gene: TRBV5-1
CDR3aa: ASSLASRNEQF; j_gene: TRBJ2-1; v_gene: TRBV5-1
CDR3aa: ASSTTRTDTQY; j_gene: TRBJ2-3; v_gene: TRBV19
CDR3aa: AISESKGQGTTGELF; j_gene: TRBJ2-2; v_gene: TRBV10-3
CDR3aa: ASSPLALSTGELF; j_gene: TRBJ2-2; v_gene: TRBV7-3
CDR3aa: ASTKNTEAF; j_gene: TRBJ1-1; v_gene: TRBV3-1/TRBV3-2
CDR3aa: ASSFTGEPSYEQY; j_gene: TRBJ2-7; v_gene: TRBV5-8
CDR3aa: ASSSKTEHYEQY; j_gene: TRBJ2-7; v_gene: TRBV5-4
CDR3aa: ASSLLDTQY; j_gene: TRBJ2-3; v_gene: TRBV3-1/TRBV3-2
CDR3aa: ASSIWDRDNNEQF; j_gene: TRBJ2-1; v_gene: TRBV19
CDR3aa: ASRKTEKLF; j_gene: TRBJ1-4; v_gene: TRBV10-2
CDR3aa: ASRPSGDRGRNEQF; j_gene: TRBJ2-1; v_gene: TRBV5-6
CDR3aa: ASSRTGGNYGYT; j_gene: TRBJ1-2; v_gene: TRBV4-2
CDR3aa: ATSGLVGELF; j_gene: TRBJ2-2; v_gene: TRBV24-1
CDR3aa: ASSRGTLWEQY; j_gene: TRBJ2-7; v_gene: TRBV2
CDR3aa: ASSLRQRISGNTIY; j_gene: TRBJ1-3; v_gene: TRBV7-8
CDR3aa: ASSLGASTEAF; j_gene: TRBJ1-1; v_gene: TRBV12-3/TRBV12-4
CDR3aa: ASSPERGQGAIYYGYT; j_gene: TRBJ1-2; v_gene: TRBV28
CDR3aa: ASSYRAPAGD; j_gene: TRBJ2-3; v_gene: TRBV7-9
CDR3aa: ASSPDGVGGYT; j_gene: TRBJ1-2; v_gene: TRBV5-1
CDR3aa: ASSLDMGPEAF; j_gene: TRBJ1-1; v_gene: TRBV11-2
CDR3aa: AWSKRELVTNTEAF; j_gene: TRBJ1-1; v_gene: TRBV30
CDR3aa: ASSLLQGSSYEQY; j_gene: TRBJ2-7; v_gene: TRBV5-1
CDR3aa: ASSRPTGRAEAF; j_gene: TRBJ1-1; v_gene: TRBV14
CDR3aa: ASSETGGFSTDTQY; j_gene: TRBJ2-3; v_gene: TRBV28
CDR3aa: ASSQDVGRVKSF; j_gene: TRBJ1-1; v_gene: TRBV4-1
CDR3aa: ASRDGAGEQF; j_gene: TRBJ2-1; v_gene: TRBV6-5
CDR3aa: ASSLGHNNSPLH; j_gene: TRBJ1-6; v_gene: TRBV5-1
CDR3aa: ASSPRQGPGDTEAF; j_gene: TRBJ1-1; v_gene: TRBV18
CDR3aa: AISESRQNYGYT; j_gene: TRBJ1-2; v_gene: TRBV10-3
CDR3aa: ASSLQGSTEAF; j_gene: TRBJ1-1; v_gene: TRBV12-3/TRBV12-4
CDR3aa: ASSHFRTSGAQETQY; j_gene: TRBJ2-5; v_gene: TRBV3-1/TRBV3-2
CDR3aa: ASRHTGDLPNYGYT; j_gene: TRBJ1-2; v_gene: TRBV6-4
CDR3aa: ASSFGPKETQY; j_gene: TRBJ2-5; v_gene: TRBV5-1
CDR3aa: ASSLAAGNTPYEQY; j_gene: TRBJ2-7; v_gene: TRBV5-1